This T cell receptor beta chain was found in a study of T-cell memory formation after mild COVID-19. In the study overall: TCR clusters were mostly donor specific. Points from the study as a whole: Most CD4+ clones that shrank were in CM and EM, while CD8+ ones turned up in EMRA.

In TCRdb, the 5' RACE reads were re-called with MiXCR into one record per CDR3 protein. In the table there are about 39,000 distinct CDR3 sequences, 6% to 6.5% of which are singletons. With 6 bases clipped from V and 3 bases from J, the junction kept 16 bases outside the gene matches. Germline CDR1 and CDR2: SGHRS and YFSETQ. This CDR3 contains 18 residues. This clonotype appeared many times. Its antigen is currently unknown. The specimen sequenced was PBMCs or a T cell subset sorted from them (not recorded which). The clonotype was recovered from an adult who had mild COVID-19 (a few samples of this study predate the infection). Cell type and time point are not known. The chain combines TRBV5-1 with TRBJ2-3; 10 positions match TRBD2. The CDR3 sequence is CASTRTRPSGGSTDTQYF. CDR3 coding DNA: TGCGCCAGCACCCGGACCCGGCCTAGCGGGGGAAGTACAGATACGCAGTATTTT.